One sample yielded the 10 T cell receptor beta chains listed below, sequenced in a study of molecular identifiers for immune sequencing clone quantification. MiXCR, run by TCRdb on the PCR reads, gives a single entry per CDR3 protein. Of about half a million distinct CDR3 sequences detected, roughly 23% appear once; the ten largest clones hold about 0.8%. The sequenced material came from naive CD8+ T cells from blood, with Jurkat cell RNA spiked in. The sample's subset: FACS-sorted CD8+CD4-CCR7+CD45RA+ naive T cells. These receptors all stem from a human donor in good health. Some libraries in this study had Jurkat cell RNA spiked in.

This clonotype was found many times. V is TRBV5-1 and J is TRBJ2-7, with 7 bases identical to TRBD1. The CDR3 is made up of 13 amino acids. The V gene's germline CDR1 is SGHRS and CDR2 YFSETQ. J was trimmed by 1 base and V by 4 bases; bases with no gene match: 2. In DNA form, the CDR3 reads TGCGCCAGCAGCACGGGACAGTCCTACGAGCAGTACTTC. Protein sequence: CASSTGQSYEQYF.

There are a few counts of this clonotype. The chain carries TRBV27 and TRBJ2-2, with 13 bases aligning to TRBD2. Germline V gene data show CDR1 as MNHEY and CDR2 as SMNVEV (reference sequence). The CDR3 runs to 16 residues. V shed 3 bases, J shed 6 bases, and the junction held 4 bases outside the gene matches. The CDR3 DNA reads TGTGCCAGCAGTTTCCGGACTAGCGGGAGTCCCGGGGAGCTGTTTTTT. Its protein is CASSFRTSGSPGELFF.

The genes are TRBV28 and TRBJ1-1, with unresolved D. The germline CDR1 and CDR2 sequences are MDHEN and SYDVKM. The CDR3 extends over 16 amino acids. V was shortened by 2 bases and J by 1 base, with 14 bases between the two germline ends. This CDR3 is CASSLNLAAKNTEAFF. CDR3 DNA: TGTGCCAGCAGTTTAAATCTCGCAGCCAAGAACACTGAAGCTTTCTTT.

In DNA form, the CDR3 reads TGTGCCAGCAGCTTCGCCTGGGACAATGAGCAGTTCTTC. Amino acids: CASSFAWDNEQFF. The chain combines TRBV5-6 with TRBJ2-1; D not certain. V lost 2 bases and J lost 5, with 8 bases in between. The CDR3 is 13 amino acids. Germline lookup yields CDR1 SGHDT and CDR2 YYEEEE.

The chain uses TRBV6-5 and TRBJ1-1, with D uncertain. The germline V gene encodes CDR1 MNHEY and CDR2 SVGAGI. This CDR3 contains 13 residues. The ends were cut back, 7 bases at V and 4 bases at J, with 13 bases in the middle. CDR3 coding DNA: TGTGCCAGCACTCCCGGCGGGCCCACTGAAGCTTTCTTT. This gives the protein CASTPGGPTEAFF.

A remark on this clonotype: Possible read error: a much larger clone is one base away. The V gene is TRBV7-2, the J gene TRBJ2-3; TRBD2 agrees at 11 bases. The germline V gene has CDR1 SGHTA and CDR2 FQGNSA. V dropped 9 bases and J dropped 0; count of bases not matched to a gene: 11. The CDR3 is 17 residues long. The CDR3 DNA reads as TGTGCCAGTGATCTAGCGGGGGGCAGGACTAGCACAGATACGCAGTATTTT. It translates to CASDLAGGRTSTDTQYF.

This chain connects TRBV4-3 to TRBJ2-5; D gene uncertain. In germline, CDR1 is LGHNA, CDR2 YSLEER. Trimming pared 1 base from V and 5 bases from J, leaving 17 bases between. The CDR3 extends over 16 amino acids. CDR3 in amino acids: CASSQGRAQRSETQYF. CDR3 DNA sequence: TGCGCCAGCAGCCAAGGTAGAGCCCAGAGGTCGGAGACCCAGTACTTC.

The gene calls are TRBV27 and TRBJ2-7; 8 bases align to TRBD2. Germline lookup yields CDR1 MNHEY and CDR2 SMNVEV (reference sequence). Trimming took 4 bases from V and 3 from J; bases not matched to a gene: 2. The CDR3 extends over 13 amino acids. This CDR3 is CASSSGGDYEQYF. In DNA, the CDR3 is TGTGCCAGCAGTTCGGGAGGGGACTACGAGCAGTACTTC.

With respect to this clonotype: A read error may explain this, as a much larger clone is one base away. The chain uses TRBV12-3 or TRBV12-4 and TRBJ1-5, with 7 nucleotides matching TRBD1. The V segment lost 6 bases and the J segment 3 bases; nucleotides outside the gene matches: 5. The CDR3 totals 14 residues. The CDR3 nucleotides are TGTGCCAGCAGCCCGGGACAGACCAATCAGCCCCAGCATTTT. This gives the protein CASSPGQTNQPQHF.

This clonotype was counted between two and nine times. The DNA for the CDR3 is TGTGCCAGCAGCGTAGAAGGGAGAGGGACTGAAGCTTTCTTT. Protein product: CASSVEGRGTEAFF. The rearrangement links TRBV9 to TRBJ1-1; D is undetermined. V lost 0 bases and J 5 bases, leaving 11 bases between the germline ends. CDR1 is SGDLS and CDR2 is YYNGEE in the germline V gene. The CDR3 runs to 14 residues. Full variable domain (remainder filled in from reference TRBV9 and TRBJ1-1): DSGVTQTPKHLITATGQRVTLRCSPRSGDLSVYWYQQSLDQGLQFLIQYYNGEERAKGNILERFSAQQFPDLHSELNLSSLELGDSALYFCASSVEGRGTEAFFGQGTRLTVV.